Listed here are 23 T cell receptor beta chains from one sample, sequenced in a study of T cell repertoires in cytomegalovirus infection. TCRdb processed the reads anew with MiXCR; each CDR3 protein has one entry. The sample consists of around 330,000 distinct CDR3 sequences, 15% to 20% of them appearing once. The source material was PBMCs. Receptor source: a human donor in good health (CMV status not recorded). Some clones in this sample may be carry-over from other donors' samples.

This clonotype turned up a few times. CDR3 sequence reads: CASSPVAPSTGYTF. The CDR3 DNA is TGTGCCAGCAGTCCAGTTGCCCCCTCTACCGGCTACACCTTC. The chain is built from TRBV25-1 and TRBJ1-2; D is ambiguous. The CDR3 length is 14 residues. Trimming left V 5 bases short and J 8 bases short, with 18 bases between. The germline V gene encodes CDR1 MGHDK and CDR2 SYGVNS.

The rearrangement links TRBV29-1 to TRBJ2-3; TRBD2 aligns across 11 bases. CDR3 length equals 15 residues. The junction had 8 bases not matched to a gene; V was cut back by 6 bases and J by 3 bases. Germline CDR1 is SQVTM and CDR2 is ANQGSEA. The CDR3 region is CSVASSGGWTDTQYF. In DNA, the CDR3 is TGCAGCGTGGCTTCTAGCGGGGGGTGGACAGATACGCAGTATTTT.

The chain carries TRBV27 and TRBJ2-2, with 12 bases matching TRBD2. Germline CDR1 and CDR2: MNHEY and SMNVEV (reference sequence). The J segment lost 0 bases and the V segment lost 3 bases, leaving 5 bases of the junction unmatched. The CDR3 runs 18 residues. The CDR3 region is CASSFTGLAGPNTGELFF. The CDR3 bases are TGTGCCAGCAGTTTCACGGGACTAGCGGGTCCGAACACCGGGGAGCTGTTTTTT.

This rearrangement joins TRBV10-3 to TRBJ1-6; the D gene is possibly TRBD1 (5 bases). V dropped 6 bases and J dropped 4 bases, with 13 bases sitting between them. The CDR3 consists of 15 residues. Germline V gene sequence: CDR1 ENHRY, CDR2 SYGVKD. CDR3 coding DNA: TGTGCCATCAGCGCGATGGGGGGTTATAATTCACCCCTCCACTTT. It translates to CAISAMGGYNSPLHF.

This sequence joins TRBV24-1 and TRBJ1-1; TRBD1 is a possible D gene (6 bases). Between the trimmed V and J ends, which lost 7 bases and 1 base, there was a span of 9 bases. Looked up from germline, CDR1 is KGHDR and CDR2 is SFDVKD. There are 13 residues in the CDR3. CDR3 nucleotide sequence: TGTGCCACCAGGAGGACAGCGAACACTGAAGCTTTCTTT. It is translated as CATRRTANTEAFF.

J is TRBJ1-1 and V is TRBV4-2; possible D gene TRBD1, 6 bases. Germline lookup yields CDR1 LGHNA and CDR2 YNFKEQ. Trimming cost V 4 bases and J 1 base, with 22 bases left between them. The CDR3 is 18 amino acids. CDR3 amino acids: CASSLPLNRDIKNTEAFF. Here the CDR3 DNA reads TGTGCCAGCAGCCTCCCACTTAATAGGGACATAAAGAACACTGAAGCTTTCTTT.

This chain links TRBV6-1 with TRBJ2-2; D uncertain. The CDR3 length is 12 residues. In germline, CDR1 is MNHNS, CDR2 SASEGT. Trimming shortened V by 7 bases and J by 6 bases, and 9 bases separated the two germline ends. CDR3: CASKLESGELFF. Written as DNA, the CDR3 is TGTGCCAGCAAGTTGGAATCCGGGGAGCTGTTTTTT.

The chain uses TRBV9 and TRBJ1-3, with 8 bases matching TRBD1. The CDR3 is made up of 14 amino acids. The germline V gene encodes CDR1 SGDLS and CDR2 YYNGEE. Losses at the gene ends were 3 bases for V and 13 bases for J; bases not matched to a gene: 12. The CDR3 nucleotides read TGTGCCAGCAGCGACGGACAGGGTGGAAAGTTAATATATTTT. It is translated as CASSDGQGGKLIYF.

This clonotype was detected only a few times. V gene TRBV4-1 combines with J gene TRBJ1-1, with a tentative D call TRBD1 (6 bases). The germline CDR1 and CDR2 sequences are MGHRA and YSYEKL. V was cut by 1 base and J by 4 bases, with 16 bases left in between. The CDR3 is made up of 16 amino acids. Here the CDR3 reads CASSQVRGRGGTEAFF. CDR3 DNA: TGCGCCAGCAGCCAAGTTCGGGGCAGGGGAGGCACTGAAGCTTTCTTT.

The sample holds a few counts of this clonotype. The genes are TRBV4-1 and TRBJ2-3, with no clear D. The CDR3 runs 14 residues. In germline, CDR1 is MGHRA, CDR2 YSYEKL. The ends were cut back, 0 bases at V and 6 bases at J, with 10 bases in the middle. In nucleotides, the CDR3 is TGCGCCAGCAGCCAAGACCCCTCCAAGGATACGCAGTATTTT. Translating it yields CASSQDPSKDTQYF.

This clonotype was counted ten times or more. The V and J genes are TRBV7-2 and TRBJ1-2; 7 bases align to TRBD1. V was clipped by 4 bases and J by 4 bases; unmatched bases: 3. The germline V gene encodes CDR1 SGHTA and CDR2 FQGNSA. There are 13 residues in the CDR3. The CDR3 bases are TGTGCCAGCAGCTATGGGACAGTCTATGGCTACACCTTC. Encoded protein: CASSYGTVYGYTF.

This clonotype was recorded at least ten times. The chain couples TRBV7-9 to TRBJ2-1, with a possible D match to TRBD1 (6 bases). Germline V gene sequence: CDR1 SEHNR, CDR2 FQNEAQ (reference sequence). Trimming took off 2 bases at V and 5 bases at J, with 7 bases between the two ends. The CDR3 has 13 residues. The chain's CDR3 is CASSLQGNNEQFF. The CDR3 region has the DNA TGTGCCAGCAGCTTACAGGGGAACAATGAGCAGTTCTTC.

This clonotype was observed once. This sequence joins TRBV7-3 and TRBJ2-1, with 14 bases matching TRBD2. Germline loops: CDR1 SGHTA, CDR2 FQGTGA. With 0 bases clipped from V and 9 bases from J, the junction kept 10 bases outside the gene matches. This CDR3 region has 18 residues. DNA for the CDR3: TGTGCCAGCAGCTTAACGGGGACTAGCGGGGGCCCCTCGGGTGAGCAGTTCTTC. It specifies CASSLTGTSGGPSGEQFF.

CDR3 in amino acids: CASRTNRDRERIDTQYF. DNA for the CDR3: TGCGCCAGCAGGACGAACCGGGACAGGGAGCGCATAGATACGCAGTATTTT. The chain uses TRBV4-3 and TRBJ2-3, with 9 positions matching TRBD1. V lost 6 bases to trimming and J lost 5 bases; unmatched junction nucleotides: 15. CDR1 is LGHNA and CDR2 is YSLEER in the germline V gene. The CDR3 is 17 residues long.

This clonotype has a handful of counts. The rearrangement joins TRBV20-1 to TRBJ1-4; 7 bases fit TRBD1. This CDR3 is 13 amino acids long. The V segment lost 6 bases and the J segment 2 bases; nucleotides outside the gene matches: 3. Germline V gives CDR1 DFQATT, CDR2 SNEGSKA (reference sequence). The CDR3 loop reads CSAPDRTNEKLFF. As DNA, the CDR3 is TGCAGTGCCCCGGACAGGACTAATGAAAAACTGTTTTTT.

The chain joins TRBV19 to TRBJ2-1; 8 bases map to TRBD1. The CDR3 is 15 amino acids. Germline lookup yields CDR1 LNHDA and CDR2 SQIVND (reference sequence). V shed 3 bases, J shed 2 bases, and the junction held 3 bases outside the gene matches. CDR3 nucleotides: TGTGCCAGTAGTATTCAGGGGGCCACCTACAATGAGCAGTTCTTC. Translating gives CASSIQGATYNEQFF.

This clonotype was observed many times. The chain joins TRBV7-2 to TRBJ2-3; D is possibly TRBD1 or TRBD2 (6 bases each). The germline V gene encodes CDR1 SGHTA and CDR2 FQGNSA. The V end lost 4 bases, the J end lost 1 base, and 15 bases lay between the germline ends. CDR3 length equals 16 residues. The DNA of the CDR3 is TGTGCCAGCAGCTCCCAGGGGACTCAACGCACAGATACGCAGTATTTT. Its protein is CASSSQGTQRTDTQYF.

The chain links TRBV10-3 to TRBJ2-1, with a possible D match to TRBD1 (5 bases). The CDR3 extends over 13 amino acids. V was trimmed by 6 bases and J by 8 bases, leaving 14 bases between them. The germline V gene has CDR1 ENHRY and CDR2 SYGVKD. CDR3 bases: TGTGCCATCAGGGGCAGGGAAGACGATGAGCAGTTCTTC. The encoded protein is CAIRGREDDEQFF.

The rearrangement uses TRBV2 and TRBJ2-7, with 14 bases fitting TRBD2. Trimming cost V 6 bases and J 6 bases; bases outside gene matches: 1. CDR1 is SNHLY, CDR2 FYNNEI, per germline. The CDR3 is 13 amino acids. The CDR3 sequence is CASSGLAGGEQYF. For the CDR3, the DNA is TGTGCCAGCAGCGGACTAGCGGGGGGCGAGCAGTACTTC.

The chain carries TRBV28 and TRBJ1-2; no clear D gene. There are 11 residues in the CDR3. CDR1 and CDR2 from the germline V gene are MDHEN and SYDVKM. The V and J ends lost 3 bases and 6 bases respectively, with 5 bases between them. CDR3 nucleotide sequence: TGTGCCAGCAGTTTCAGCAATGGCTACACCTTC. Translating gives CASSFSNGYTF.

This clonotype was recorded many times. This chain links TRBV20-1 with TRBJ2-7; possibly TRBD2 for D (6 bases). The germline V gene encodes CDR1 DFQATT and CDR2 SNEGSKA (reference sequence). The CDR3 covers 13 residues. V was pared by 6 bases and J by 0 bases, with 12 bases between. CDR3 sequence reads: CSAKRVSSYEQYF. CDR3 nucleotide sequence: TGCAGTGCCAAGCGGGTTAGCTCCTACGAGCAGTACTTC.

The V call is TRBV24-1, the J call TRBJ2-2; D gene uncertain. The V end was cut by 3 bases, the J end by 4 bases, with 11 bases between. The germline V gene encodes CDR1 KGHDR and CDR2 SFDVKD. This CDR3 has 15 residues. CDR3 residues: CATSDSRDFTGELFF. CDR3 bases: TGTGCCACCAGTGATAGTCGTGACTTCACCGGGGAGCTGTTTTTT.

This sequence joins TRBV28 and TRBJ2-1; D gene uncertain. Deletions cut 2 bases from V and 4 bases from J, with 9 bases between. Germline CDR1 reads MDHEN; CDR2 reads SYDVKM. The CDR3 sequence is 14 residues long. The chain's CDR3 is CASSLPTVYNEQFF. The CDR3 DNA reads TGTGCCAGCAGTTTACCGACCGTTTACAATGAGCAGTTCTTC. The variable domain in full, with the rest retrieved from reference TRBV28 and TRBJ2-1, is DVKVTQSSRYLVKRTGEKVFLECVQDMDHENMFWYRQDPGLGLRLIYFSYDVKMKEKGDIPEGYSVSREKKERFSLILESASTNQTSMYLCASSLPTVYNEQFFGPGTRLTVL.